These 2 T cell receptor beta chains were sequenced from one sample in a study of radiation and T cells in renal cell carcinoma. Generated by immunoSEQ multiplex PCR, the TCRdb table keeps only in-frame clones and is missing some. Among around 16,000 clones, more than 55% were seen once, and the ten largest hold approximately 11%. Noted treatment: treatment-naive control, cytoreductive nephrectomy. The material was tumor tissue, obtained from a patient whose treatment was nephrectomy without radiotherapy. These receptors all stem from a man over 45 with renal cell carcinoma.

V usage is TRBV4-2 and J usage is TRBJ1-2; D is unresolved. CDR1 and CDR2 (germline): LGHNA, YNFKEQ. CDR3 length equals 15 residues. Trimming removed 0 bases from V and 6 bases from J, with 14 bases in between. Here the CDR3 DNA reads TGTGCCAGCAGCCAAGACTGGGAGGGCGGTCATGGCTACACCTTC. It translates to CASSQDWEGGHGYTF.

The chain joins TRBV7-2 to TRBJ2-2; D is ambiguous. The V end lost 4 bases, the J end lost 3 bases, and 6 bases lay between the germline ends. Germline CDR1 and CDR2: SGHTA and FQGNSA. This CDR3 has 13 residues. CDR3 in amino acids: CASSSTDTGELFF. In nucleotides, the CDR3 is TGTGCCAGCAGCTCAACTGACACCGGGGAGCTGTTTTTT.